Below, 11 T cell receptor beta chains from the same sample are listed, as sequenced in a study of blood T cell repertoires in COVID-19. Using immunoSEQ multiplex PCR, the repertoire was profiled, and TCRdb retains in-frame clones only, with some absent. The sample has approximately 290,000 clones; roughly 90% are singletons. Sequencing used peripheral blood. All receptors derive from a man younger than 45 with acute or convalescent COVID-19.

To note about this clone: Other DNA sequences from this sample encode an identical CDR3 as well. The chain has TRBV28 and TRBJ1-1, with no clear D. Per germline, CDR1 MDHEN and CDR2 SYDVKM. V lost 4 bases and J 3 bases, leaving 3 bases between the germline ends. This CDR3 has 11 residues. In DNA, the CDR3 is TGTGCCAGCAGTTCGGACACTGAAGCTTTCTTT. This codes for CASSSDTEAFF. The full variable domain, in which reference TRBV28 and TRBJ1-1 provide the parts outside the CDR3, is DVKVTQSSRYLVKRTGEKVFLECVQDMDHENMFWYRQDPGLGLRLIYFSYDVKMKEKGDIPEGYSVSREKKERFSLILESASTNQTSMYLCASSSDTEAFFGQGTRLTVV.

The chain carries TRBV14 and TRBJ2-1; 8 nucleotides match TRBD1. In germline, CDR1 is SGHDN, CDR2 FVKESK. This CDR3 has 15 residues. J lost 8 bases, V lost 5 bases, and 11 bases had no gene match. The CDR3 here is CASSTQGANWDEQFF. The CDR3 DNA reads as TGTGCCAGCAGCACTCAGGGGGCAAACTGGGATGAGCAGTTCTTC.

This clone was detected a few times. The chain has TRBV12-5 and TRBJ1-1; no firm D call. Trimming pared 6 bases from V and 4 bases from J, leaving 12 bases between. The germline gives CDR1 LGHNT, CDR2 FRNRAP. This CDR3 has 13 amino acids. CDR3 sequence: CASGWRGATEAFF. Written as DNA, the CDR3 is TGTGCTAGTGGGTGGCGGGGAGCCACTGAAGCTTTCTTT.

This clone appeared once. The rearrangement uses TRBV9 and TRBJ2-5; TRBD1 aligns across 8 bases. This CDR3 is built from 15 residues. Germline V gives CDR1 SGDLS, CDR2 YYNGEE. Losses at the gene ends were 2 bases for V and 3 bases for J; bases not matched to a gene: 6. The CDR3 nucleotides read TGTGCCAGCAGCGTCCGACAGGGGCTGAAAGAGACCCAGTACTTC. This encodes CASSVRQGLKETQYF.

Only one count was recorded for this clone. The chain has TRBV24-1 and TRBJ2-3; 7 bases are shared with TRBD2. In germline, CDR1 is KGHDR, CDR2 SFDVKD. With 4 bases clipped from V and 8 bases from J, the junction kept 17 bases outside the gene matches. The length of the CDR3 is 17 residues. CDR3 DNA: TGTGCCACCAGTGAAAACCCAGGACTAGGCAGTAGGGGTACGCAGTATTTT. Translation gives CATSENPGLGSRGTQYF.

The CDR3 loop is CASSPADQETQYF. DNA of the CDR3: TGTGCCAGCAGTCCCGCGGACCAAGAGACCCAGTACTTC. This chain uses TRBV28 with TRBJ2-5; D call uncertain. The CDR3 runs to 13 residues. V was pared by 5 bases and J by 0 bases, with 7 bases between. In germline, CDR1 is MDHEN, CDR2 SYDVKM.

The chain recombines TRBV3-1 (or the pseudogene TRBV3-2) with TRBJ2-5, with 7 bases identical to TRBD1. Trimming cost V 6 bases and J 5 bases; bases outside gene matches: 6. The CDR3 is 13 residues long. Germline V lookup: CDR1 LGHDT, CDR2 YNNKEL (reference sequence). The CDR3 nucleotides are TGTGCCAGCAGTCCACAGGGGTACGAGACCCAGTACTTC. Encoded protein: CASSPQGYETQYF.

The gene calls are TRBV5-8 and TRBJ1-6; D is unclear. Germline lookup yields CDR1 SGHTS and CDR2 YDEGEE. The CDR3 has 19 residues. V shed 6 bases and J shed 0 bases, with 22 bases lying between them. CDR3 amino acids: CASTLSRFSSSSYNSPLHF. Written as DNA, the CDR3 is TGTGCCAGCACTCTATCGAGGTTCTCATCGAGCTCCTATAATTCACCCCTCCACTTT. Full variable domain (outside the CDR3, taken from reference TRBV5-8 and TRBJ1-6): EAGVTQSPTHLIKTRGQQATLRCSPISGHTSVYWYQQALGLGLQFLLWYDEGEERNRGNFPPRFSGRQFPNYSSELNVNALELEDSALYLCASTLSRFSSSSYNSPLHFGNGTRLTVT.

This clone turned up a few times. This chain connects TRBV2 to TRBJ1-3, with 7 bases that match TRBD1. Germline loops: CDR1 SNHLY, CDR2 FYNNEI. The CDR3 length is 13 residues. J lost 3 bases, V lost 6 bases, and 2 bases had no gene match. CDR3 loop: CASSGTDGNTIYF. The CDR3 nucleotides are TGTGCCAGCAGCGGGACAGATGGAAACACCATATATTTT.

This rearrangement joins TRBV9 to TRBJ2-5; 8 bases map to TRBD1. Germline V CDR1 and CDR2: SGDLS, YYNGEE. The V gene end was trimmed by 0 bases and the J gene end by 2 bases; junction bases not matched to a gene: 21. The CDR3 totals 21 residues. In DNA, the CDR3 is TGTGCCAGCAGCGTAGGTCCCAGGGCCATTTACGGGACAGGCTATCAAGAGACCCAGTACTTC. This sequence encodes CASSVGPRAIYGTGYQETQYF. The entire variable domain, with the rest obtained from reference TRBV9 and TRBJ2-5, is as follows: DSGVTQTPKHLITATGQRVTLRCSPRSGDLSVYWYQQSLDQGLQFLIQYYNGEERAKGNILERFSAQQFPDLHSELNLSSLELGDSALYFCASSVGPRAIYGTGYQETQYFGPGTRLLVL.

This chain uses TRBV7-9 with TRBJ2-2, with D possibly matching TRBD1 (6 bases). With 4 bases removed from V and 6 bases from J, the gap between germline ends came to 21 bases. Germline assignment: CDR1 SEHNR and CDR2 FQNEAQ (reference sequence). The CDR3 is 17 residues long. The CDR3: CASSSGQWFETPGELFF. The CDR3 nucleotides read TGTGCCAGCAGCTCCGGACAGTGGTTTGAAACTCCCGGGGAGCTGTTTTTT.